These T cell receptor beta chains were read from a single sample in a study of control samples from healthy donors and cancer patients. Sequencing was performed with immunoSEQ multiplex PCR; in TCRdb, only in-frame clones are kept and a portion is missing. The sample yields roughly 88,000 clones, about 89% seen once. Sequenced material: blood. All receptors come from a woman aged 30 to 39 in good health. Each CDR3 is given with its conserved first and last residue. The order of the fields is V gene, D gene, clone size, J gene, CDR3 protein, CDR3 DNA. D genes are given only for firm matches. Only some rows state a clone size, as once, few, many or a class for expanded clones.

TRBV7-9,-,-,TRBJ1-2,CASSPGRNYGYTF,TGTGCCAGCAGCCCGGGGAGAAACTATGGCTACACCTTC
TRBV23-1,TRBD1,-,TRBJ1-2,CASSQSVGEGGEHYGYTF,TGCGCCAGCAGTCAATCTGTAGGTGAAGGGGGCGAGCACTATGGCTACACCTTC
TRBV5-1,TRBD1,-,TRBJ1-2,CASSLPRGQGAEGYTF,TGCGCCAGCAGCTTACCCCGCGGACAGGGGGCGGAAGGCTACACCTTC
TRBV6-5,-,-,TRBJ1-6,CASSQGLYNSPLHF,TGTGCCAGCAGTCAGGGACTCTATAATTCACCCCTCCACTTT
TRBV30,-,-,TRBJ1-2,CAWGSDNIFYGYTF,TGTGCCTGGGGTTCCGACAATATTTTCTATGGCTACACCTTC
TRBV2,-,-,TRBJ1-1,CARQGMNTEAFF,TGTGCCAGACAGGGTATGAACACTGAAGCTTTCTTT
TRBV6-1,-,-,TRBJ2-1,CASSESVALSYNEQFF,TGTGCCAGCAGTGAATCTGTAGCCCTCTCCTACAATGAGCAGTTCTTC
TRBV3-1/TRBV3-2,-,-,TRBJ2-3,CASSPRPKENPPDTQYF,TGTGCCAGCAGCCCCCGACCCAAAGAGAACCCCCCAGATACGCAGTATTTT
TRBV7-6,TRBD1,-,TRBJ1-5,CASSLAEGTGANQPQHF,TGTGCCAGCAGCTTAGCGGAAGGGACAGGGGCAAATCAGCCCCAGCATTTT
TRBV9,-,-,TRBJ1-3,CASSVYRDFSGNTIYF,TGTGCCAGCAGCGTCTACAGGGACTTCTCTGGAAACACCATATATTTT
TRBV7-9,-,once,TRBJ1-2,CASSRRDGGDYGYTF,TGTGCCAGCAGCCGCCGGGACGGAGGAGACTATGGCTACACCTTC
TRBV3-1/TRBV3-2,-,-,TRBJ2-7,CASAAFGDPSTVQYF,TGTGCCAGCGCAGCATTTGGGGACCCCTCGACTGTGCAGTACTTC
TRBV9,TRBD1,-,TRBJ2-7,CASNPVDRGQYEQYF,TGTGCCAGCAACCCCGTCGACAGGGGGCAATACGAGCAGTACTTC
TRBV5-1,-,-,TRBJ2-7,CASSFSGYLTYEQYF,TGCGCCAGCAGCTTTTCGGGCTACCTCACCTACGAGCAGTACTTC
TRBV6-5,-,-,TRBJ1-1,CASSLSAGNTEAFF,TGTGCCAGCAGTCTTTCTGCGGGGAACACTGAAGCTTTCTTT
TRBV7-8,-,-,TRBJ1-1,CASSFRQVKTEAFF,TGTGCCAGCAGCTTTAGGCAGGTAAAAACTGAAGCTTTCTTT
TRBV2,-,-,TRBJ2-7,CASSEWREQYF,TGTGCCAGCAGTGAATGGCGCGAGCAGTACTTC
TRBV10-1,TRBD2,few,TRBJ2-3,CASSESSGLATDTQYF,TGCGCCAGCAGTGAGTCTTCGGGACTAGCGACAGATACGCAGTATTTT
TRBV5-5,TRBD1,-,TRBJ2-1,CASSSVPGQPTGEFF,TGTGCCAGCAGCTCGGTCCCGGGACAGCCAACCGGGGAGTTCTTC
TRBV6-1,-,-,TRBJ1-6,CASSELDRNSPLHF,TGTGCCAGCAGTGAACTGGACAGAAATTCACCCCTCCACTTT
TRBV3-1/TRBV3-2,TRBD2,-,TRBJ2-3,CASSQGQRGGLGTDTQYF,TGTGCCAGCAGCCAAGGCCAGCGGGGGGGCCTCGGCACAGATACGCAGTATTTT
TRBV9,-,-,TRBJ1-6,CASSVSTANSPLHF,TGTGCCAGCAGCGTATCCACGGCGAATTCACCCCTCCACTTT
TRBV27,TRBD2,-,TRBJ2-3,CASSFLGLAGVADTQYF,TGTGCCAGCAGTTTTCTGGGACTAGCGGGAGTGGCAGATACGCAGTATTTT
TRBV30,TRBD1,-,TRBJ2-7,CAWSLPRTGGSEQYF,TGTGCCTGGAGTCTACCCCGGACAGGGGGGAGTGAGCAGTACTTC
TRBV5-1,-,-,TRBJ2-7,CASSLAPINEQYF,TGCGCCAGCAGCTTGGCTCCGATAAACGAGCAGTACTTC
TRBV3-1/TRBV3-2,-,-,TRBJ1-1,CASSQVASDTEAFF,TGTGCCAGCAGCCAAGTCGCATCGGACACTGAAGCTTTCTTT
TRBV6-1,TRBD2,-,TRBJ2-1,CASSEGVASGRLDEQFF,TGTGCCAGCAGTGAAGGGGTTGCTAGCGGGAGACTAGATGAGCAGTTCTTC
TRBV7-6,TRBD1,-,TRBJ1-6,CASSRDSSYSPLHF,TGTGCCAGCAGCCGGGACAGTTCTTATTCACCCCTCCACTTT
TRBV4-1,-,-,TRBJ1-1,CASSQDPGMRDTEAFF,TGCGCCAGCAGCCAAGATCCGGGAATGAGGGACACTGAAGCTTTCTTT
TRBV5-4,-,-,TRBJ1-2,CASSTPGTNYGYTF,TGTGCCAGCAGTACACCCGGGACCAACTATGGCTACACCTTC
TRBV5-4,-,once,TRBJ1-4,CASSLEQNNEKLFF,TGTGCCAGCAGCTTGGAACAGAATAATGAAAAACTGTTTTTT
TRBV7-7,-,-,TRBJ2-1,CASSLQIGVGNEQFF,TGTGCCAGCAGCTTACAAATAGGGGTAGGGAATGAGCAGTTCTTC
TRBV14,-,-,TRBJ1-1,CASSQQGSTEAFF,TGTGCCAGCAGCCAACAGGGGTCCACTGAAGCTTTCTTT
TRBV5-1,TRBD2,once,TRBJ2-1,CASSLALGGRSNEQFF,TGCGCCAGCAGCTTGGCCTTAGGCGGGAGGAGCAATGAGCAGTTCTTC
TRBV25-1,-,-,TRBJ1-6,CASSDYSMDNSPLHF,TGTGCCAGCAGTGACTACTCAATGGATAATTCACCCCTCCACTTT
TRBV19,-,-,TRBJ1-5,CASSIGGFNQPQHF,TGTGCCAGTAGTATAGGAGGGTTCAATCAGCCCCAGCATTTT
TRBV6-2/TRBV6-3,-,-,TRBJ1-2,CASSYSVMTYGYTF,TGTGCCAGCAGTTACTCAGTGATGACCTATGGCTACACCTTC
TRBV11-2,TRBD2,-,TRBJ2-3,CASSLEAGTSGDADTQYF,TGTGCCAGCAGCTTAGAAGCCGGGACTAGCGGAGACGCAGATACGCAGTATTTT
TRBV25-1,TRBD1,-,TRBJ1-2,CASRQGAFGYTF,TGTGCCAGCAGACAGGGGGCGTTTGGCTACACCTTC
TRBV30,-,-,TRBJ1-5,CAWTLAGGGNQPQHF,TGTGCCTGGACCTTAGCCGGGGGGGGCAATCAGCCCCAGCATTTT